This TCR beta chain was recorded in a study of T cells of healthy individuals. Notes on this clonotype: This may be a read error: a much more frequent sequence differs by one nucleotide.

TCRdb recomputed calls from the 5' RACE reads with MiXCR, one row per CDR3 protein. The sample has about 96,000 distinct CDR3 sequences; approximately 16% are singletons. The sequence came from a human donor in good health.

The CDR3 is CASSLDSGANVLTF. As DNA, the CDR3 is TGTGCCAGCAGCTTAGACTCTGGGGCCAACGTCCTGACTTTC. The chain couples TRBV7-6 to TRBJ2-6; D uncertain. V dropped 1 base and J dropped 0 bases, with 1 base sitting between them. Germline V gene data show CDR1 as SGHVS and CDR2 as FNYEAQ. The CDR3 has 14 amino acids.